This TCR beta chain stems from a study of T cell responses to AZD1222 COVID-19 vaccine. The study, taken as a whole, reports: The repertoires were collected only after the peak T cell response. Across spike, vaccine-associated CD4 TCRs were found, dominant at 160-218 and 743-854.

CDR3 length equals 14 residues. Trimming took off 6 bases at V and 1 base at J, with 11 bases between the two ends. Germline CDR1 is LGHNA and CDR2 is YNFKEQ. The table came from immunoSEQ multiplex PCR; TCRdb's copy has only in-frame clones and leaves some out. Here the sample spans some 150,000 clones, around nine tenths being singletons. Details on this clone: The antigen remains unidentified.

This TCR was recovered from an adult in good health. The gene calls are TRBV4-2 and TRBJ2-3; the D is unclear. Specimen: peripheral blood, collected on day 0 of AZD1222 vaccination. The CDR3 sequence is CASRLRQGTDTQYF. CDR3 in DNA: TGTGCCAGCAGACTTCGGCAGGGCACAGATACGCAGTATTTT.